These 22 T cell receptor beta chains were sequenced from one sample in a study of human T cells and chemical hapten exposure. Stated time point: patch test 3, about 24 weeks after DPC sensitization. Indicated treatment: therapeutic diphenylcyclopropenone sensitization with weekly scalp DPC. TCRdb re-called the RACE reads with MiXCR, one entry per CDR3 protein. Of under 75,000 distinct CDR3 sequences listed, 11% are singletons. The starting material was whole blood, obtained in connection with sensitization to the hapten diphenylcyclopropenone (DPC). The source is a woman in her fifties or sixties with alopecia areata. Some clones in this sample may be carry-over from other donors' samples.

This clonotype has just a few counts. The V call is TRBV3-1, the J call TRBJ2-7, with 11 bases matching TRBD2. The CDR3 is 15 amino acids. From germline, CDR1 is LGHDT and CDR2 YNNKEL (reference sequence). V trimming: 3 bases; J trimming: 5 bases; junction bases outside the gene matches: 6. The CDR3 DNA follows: TGTGCCAGCAGCCAGCCCACTAGCGGGAGTGACGAGCAGTACTTC. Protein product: CASSQPTSGSDEQYF.

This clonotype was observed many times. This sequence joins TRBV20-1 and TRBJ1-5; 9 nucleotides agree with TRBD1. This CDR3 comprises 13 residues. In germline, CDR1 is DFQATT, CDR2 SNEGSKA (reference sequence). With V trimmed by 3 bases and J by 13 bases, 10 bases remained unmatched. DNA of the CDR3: TGCAGTGCTAGGGGGGACAGGGAGGCCTATCAGCATTTT. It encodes CSARGDREAYQHF.

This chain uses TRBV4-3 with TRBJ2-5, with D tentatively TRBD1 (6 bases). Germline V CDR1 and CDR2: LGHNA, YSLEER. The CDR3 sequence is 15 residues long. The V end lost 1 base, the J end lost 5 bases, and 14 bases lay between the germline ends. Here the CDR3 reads CASSQGWTVWETQYF. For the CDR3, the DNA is TGCGCCAGCAGCCAAGGCTGGACAGTCTGGGAGACCCAGTACTTC.

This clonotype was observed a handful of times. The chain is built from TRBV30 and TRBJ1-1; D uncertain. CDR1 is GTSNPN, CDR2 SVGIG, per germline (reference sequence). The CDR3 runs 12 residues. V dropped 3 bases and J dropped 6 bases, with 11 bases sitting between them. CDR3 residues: CAWRPGGAEAFF. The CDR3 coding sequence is TGTGCCTGGAGGCCGGGAGGTGCTGAAGCTTTCTTT.

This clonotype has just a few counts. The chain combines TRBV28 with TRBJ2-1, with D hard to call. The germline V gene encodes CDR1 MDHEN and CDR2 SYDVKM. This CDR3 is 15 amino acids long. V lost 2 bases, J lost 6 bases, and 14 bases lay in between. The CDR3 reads CASSLGKFPPNEQFF. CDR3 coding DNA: TGTGCCAGCAGTTTAGGAAAGTTCCCCCCCAATGAGCAGTTCTTC.

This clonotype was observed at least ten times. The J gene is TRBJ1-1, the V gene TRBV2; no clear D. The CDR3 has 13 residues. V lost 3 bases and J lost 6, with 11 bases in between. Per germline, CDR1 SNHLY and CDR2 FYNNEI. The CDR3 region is CASSDQQYAEAFF. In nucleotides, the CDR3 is TGTGCCAGCAGTGATCAACAGTACGCTGAAGCTTTCTTT. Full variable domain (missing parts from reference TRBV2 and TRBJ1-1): EPEVTQTPSHQVTQMGQEVILRCVPISNHLYFYWYRQILGQKVEFLVSFYNNEISEKSEIFDDQFSVERPDGSNFTLKIRSTKLEDSAMYFCASSDQQYAEAFFGQGTRLTVV.

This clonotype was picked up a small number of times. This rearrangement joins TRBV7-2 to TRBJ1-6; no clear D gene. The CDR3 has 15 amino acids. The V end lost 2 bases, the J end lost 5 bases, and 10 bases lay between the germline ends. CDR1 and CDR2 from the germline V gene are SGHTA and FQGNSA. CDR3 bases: TGTGCCAGCAGCTTACTCGGCCCGGATAATTCACCCCTCCACTTT. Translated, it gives CASSLLGPDNSPLHF. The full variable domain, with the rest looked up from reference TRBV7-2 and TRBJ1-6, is GAGVSQSPSNKVTEKGKDVELRCDPISGHTALYWYRQSLGQGLEFLIYFQGNSAPDKSGLPSDRFSAERTGGSVSTLTIQRTQQEDSAVYLCASSLLGPDNSPLHFGNGTRLTVT.

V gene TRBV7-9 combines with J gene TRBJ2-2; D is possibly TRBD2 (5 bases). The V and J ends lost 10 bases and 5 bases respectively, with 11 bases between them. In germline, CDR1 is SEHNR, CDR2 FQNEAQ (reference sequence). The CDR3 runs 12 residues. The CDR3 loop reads CATTRGTGELFF. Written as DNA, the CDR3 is TGTGCCACCACCCGGGGTACCGGGGAGCTGTTTTTT. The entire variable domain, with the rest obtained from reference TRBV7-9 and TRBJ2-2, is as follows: DTGVSQNPRHKITKRGQNVTFRCDPISEHNRLYWYRQTLGQGPEFLTYFQNEAQLEKSRLLSDRFSAERPKGSFSTLEIQRTEQGDSAMYLCATTRGTGELFFGEGSRLTVL.

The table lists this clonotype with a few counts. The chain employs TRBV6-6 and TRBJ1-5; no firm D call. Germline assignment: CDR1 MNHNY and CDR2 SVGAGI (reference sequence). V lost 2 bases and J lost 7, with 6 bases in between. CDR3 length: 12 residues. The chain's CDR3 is CASSYTAQPQHF. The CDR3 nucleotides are TGTGCCAGCAGTTACACCGCGCAGCCCCAGCATTTT.

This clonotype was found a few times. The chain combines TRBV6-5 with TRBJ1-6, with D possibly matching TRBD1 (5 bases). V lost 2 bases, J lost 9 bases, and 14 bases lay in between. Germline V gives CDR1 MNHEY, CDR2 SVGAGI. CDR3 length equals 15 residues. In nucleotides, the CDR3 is TGTGCCAGCAGTTACGGGCTCGGGGGATCTTCACCCCTCCACTTT. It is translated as CASSYGLGGSSPLHF.

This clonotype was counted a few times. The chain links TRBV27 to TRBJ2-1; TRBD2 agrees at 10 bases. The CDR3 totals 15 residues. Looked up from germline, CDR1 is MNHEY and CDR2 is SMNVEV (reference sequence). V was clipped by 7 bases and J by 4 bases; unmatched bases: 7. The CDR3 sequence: CASKLLAGLYNEQFF. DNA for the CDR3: TGTGCCAGCAAGTTACTAGCGGGGCTATACAATGAGCAGTTCTTC.

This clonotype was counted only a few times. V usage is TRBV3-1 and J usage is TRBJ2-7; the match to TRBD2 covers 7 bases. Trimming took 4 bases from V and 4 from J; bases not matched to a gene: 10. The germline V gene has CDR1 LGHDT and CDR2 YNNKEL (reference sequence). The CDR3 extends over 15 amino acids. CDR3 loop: CASSPRGGGRYEQYF. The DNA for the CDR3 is TGTGCCAGCAGCCCCCGTGGGGGGGGGAGGTACGAGCAGTACTTC.

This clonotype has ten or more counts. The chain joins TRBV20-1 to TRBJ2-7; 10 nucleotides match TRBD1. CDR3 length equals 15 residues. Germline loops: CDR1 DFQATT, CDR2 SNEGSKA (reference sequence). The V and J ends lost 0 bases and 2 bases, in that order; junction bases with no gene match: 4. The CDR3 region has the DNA TGCAGTGCTAGAGACCGGGACAGGGGCACCTACGAGCAGTACTTC. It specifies CSARDRDRGTYEQYF.

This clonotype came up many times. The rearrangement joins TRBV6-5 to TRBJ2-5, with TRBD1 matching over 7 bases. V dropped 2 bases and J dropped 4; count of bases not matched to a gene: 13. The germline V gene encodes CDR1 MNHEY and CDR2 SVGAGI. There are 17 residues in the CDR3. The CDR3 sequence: CASSYRAPVQGSETQYF. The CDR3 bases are TGTGCCAGCAGTTACCGGGCCCCAGTACAGGGGTCAGAGACCCAGTACTTC.

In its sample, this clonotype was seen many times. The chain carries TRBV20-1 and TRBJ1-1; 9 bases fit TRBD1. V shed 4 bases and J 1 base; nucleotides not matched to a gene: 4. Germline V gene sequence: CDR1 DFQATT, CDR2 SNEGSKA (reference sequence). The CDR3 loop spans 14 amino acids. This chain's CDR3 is CSATRDRENTEAFF. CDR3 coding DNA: TGCAGTGCTACCCGGGACAGGGAGAACACTGAAGCTTTCTTT.

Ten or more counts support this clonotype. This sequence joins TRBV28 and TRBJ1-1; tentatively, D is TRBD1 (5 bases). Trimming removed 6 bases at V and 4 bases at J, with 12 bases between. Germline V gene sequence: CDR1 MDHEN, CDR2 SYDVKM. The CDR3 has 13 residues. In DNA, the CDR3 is TGTGCCAGCAGGGCGGCGGGGCCCACTGAAGCTTTCTTT. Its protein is CASRAAGPTEAFF.

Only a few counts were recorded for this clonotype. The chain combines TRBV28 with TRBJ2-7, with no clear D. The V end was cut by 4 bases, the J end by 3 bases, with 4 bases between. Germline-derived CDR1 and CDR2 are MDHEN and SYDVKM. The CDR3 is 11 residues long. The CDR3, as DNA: TGTGCCAGCAGTTCTCTCTACGAGCAGTACTTC. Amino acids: CASSSLYEQYF.

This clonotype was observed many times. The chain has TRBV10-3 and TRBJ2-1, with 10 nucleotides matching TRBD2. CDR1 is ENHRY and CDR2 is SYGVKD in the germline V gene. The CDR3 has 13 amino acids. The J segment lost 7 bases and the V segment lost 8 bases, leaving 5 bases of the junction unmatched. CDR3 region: CAIESGGANEQFF. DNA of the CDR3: TGTGCCATCGAGAGCGGGGGGGCGAATGAGCAGTTCTTC.

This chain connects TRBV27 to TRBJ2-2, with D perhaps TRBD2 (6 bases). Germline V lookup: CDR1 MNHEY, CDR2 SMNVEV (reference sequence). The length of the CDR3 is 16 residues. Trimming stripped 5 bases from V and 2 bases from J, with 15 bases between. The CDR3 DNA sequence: TGTGCCAGCAGTGGGTGGGGGGACTCCAACACCGGGGAGCTGTTTTTT. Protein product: CASSGWGDSNTGELFF.

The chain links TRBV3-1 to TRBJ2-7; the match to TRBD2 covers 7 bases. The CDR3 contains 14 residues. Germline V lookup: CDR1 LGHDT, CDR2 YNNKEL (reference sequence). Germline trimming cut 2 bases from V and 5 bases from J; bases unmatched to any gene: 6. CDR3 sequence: CASSQRREYNEQYF. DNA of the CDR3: TGTGCCAGCAGCCAAAGGCGGGAGTATAACGAGCAGTACTTC.

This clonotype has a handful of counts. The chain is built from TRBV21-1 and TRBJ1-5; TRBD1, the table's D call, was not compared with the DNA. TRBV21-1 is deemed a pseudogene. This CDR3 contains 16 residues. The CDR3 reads CASSKVFQGPNQPQHF. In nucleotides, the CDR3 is TGTGCCAGCAGCAAAGTCTTCCAGGGACCCAATCAGCCCCAGCATTTT.

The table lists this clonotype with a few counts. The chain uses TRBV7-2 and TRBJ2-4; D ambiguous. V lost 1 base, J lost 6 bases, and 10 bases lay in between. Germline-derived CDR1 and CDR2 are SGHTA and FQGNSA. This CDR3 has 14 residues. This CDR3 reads CASSLGNQGNIQYF. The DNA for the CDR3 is TGTGCCAGCAGCTTAGGAAACCAAGGAAACATTCAGTACTTC.